This TCR beta chain was documented in a study of CD8+ T cells in alopecia areata. Study findings and constraints: Normal skin's resident alphabeta T cells are sequenced alongside lesional scalp T cells.

For this clone: Its antigen is still unknown.

V lost 0 bases to trimming and J lost 0 bases, with 10 bases between them. Per the germline V gene, CDR1 is SGHDT and CDR2 is YYEEEE. The CDR3 has 17 amino acids. cDNA prepared by RNA extraction and subsequent reverse transcription served as the template for sequencing. Libraries were prepared by immunoSEQ multiplex PCR; TCRdb keeps only in-frame clonotypes and omits some of them. The profile shows around 34,000 clones, roughly half of them singletons. The chain has TRBV5-6 and TRBJ2-6, with D unresolved. The clonotype comes from a human donor with alopecia areata. Sequencing input: NKG2D-high CD8+ T cells sorted from blood. The CDR3 sequence: CASSLDLGNSGANVLTF. The CDR3, as DNA: TGTGCCAGCAGCTTGGATCTAGGGAACTCTGGGGCCAACGTCCTGACTTTC.